This T cell receptor (beta chain) was sequenced for a study of cytomegalovirus exposure and HLA in healthy donors. The PCR used 60 Vbeta and 13 Jbeta primers. The repertoire was sequenced with immunoSEQ multiplex PCR; TCRdb's copy has only in-frame clones and lacks some. The sample shows more than 110,000 clones, approximately 70% of them seen only once. With V trimmed by 10 bases and J by 3 bases, 4 bases remained unmatched. The CDR3 is 12 residues long. Germline loops: CDR1 MNHNS, CDR2 SASEGT. V and J are TRBV6-1 and TRBJ2-7; 9 nucleotides agree with TRBD1. The sequencing sample was made of PBMCs. The receptor comes from a woman in her sixties or seventies in good health and CMV-seropositive. As DNA, the CDR3 is TGTGCCACCTGGGGACAGGGCTACGAGCAGTACTTC. It is translated as CATWGQGYEQYF.